The source of this T cell receptor (beta chain) is a study of blood T cell repertoires in COVID-19. About the research overall: Samples taken during acute and convalescent COVID-19 were collected in the United States, Italy and Spain. In each case, the material was cDNA or gDNA derived from T cells, B-cell-depleted T cells, or PBMCs.

Authors' processing steps: Reference gene primers were amplified, and this amplification served to estimate nucleated cell counts. Profiled with immunoSEQ multiplex PCR; TCRdb holds only in-frame clones, not every one. V, J and clone size reflect that table, while D and trimming were determined from the DNA. The sample lists about 210,000 clones; about 88% were seen once. Germline loops: CDR1 MNHEY, CDR2 SMNVEV (reference sequence). V lost 5 bases and J 4 bases, leaving 17 bases between the germline ends. This CDR3 region has 15 residues. The TCR originated in a woman in her forties with acute or convalescent COVID-19. The chain is built from TRBV27 and TRBJ1-2, with D perhaps matching TRBD1 (5 bases). Sequencing was performed on peripheral blood. The CDR3 DNA sequence: TGTGCCAGCAGTGATATGGGGGAGGGTTCCTATGGCTACACCTTC. This translates into CASSDMGEGSYGYTF.